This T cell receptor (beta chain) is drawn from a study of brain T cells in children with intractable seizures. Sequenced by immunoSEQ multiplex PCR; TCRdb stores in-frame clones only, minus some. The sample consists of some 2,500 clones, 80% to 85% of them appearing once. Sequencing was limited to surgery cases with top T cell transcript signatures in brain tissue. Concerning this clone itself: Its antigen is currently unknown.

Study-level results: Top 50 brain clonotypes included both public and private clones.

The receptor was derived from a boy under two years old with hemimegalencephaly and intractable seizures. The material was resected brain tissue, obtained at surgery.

In DNA, the CDR3 is TGCGCCAGCAGCAGGACAGTTAACTATGGCTACACCTTC. Translating it yields CASSRTVNYGYTF. The J gene is TRBJ1-2, the V gene TRBV5-1; the D gene is possibly TRBD1 (6 bases). The V gene lost 4 bases and the J gene lost 1 base, with 8 bases spanning the gap. The CDR3 loop spans 13 amino acids. CDR1 is SGHRS, CDR2 YFSETQ, per germline.